This T cell receptor beta chain was retrieved from a study of T-cell reconstitution after alpha-beta-depleted transplantation in children. Researchers prepared the TCRbeta library using unique molecular identifiers, the study reports. TCRdb fed the PCR reads into MiXCR, producing one record per CDR3 protein. The table shows 60,000 to 80,000 distinct CDR3 sequences, with about 7.3% occurring only once. Germline lookup yields CDR1 SGHRS and CDR2 YFSETQ. The ends lost 0 bases at V and 1 base at J; junction bases unmatched: 1. The CDR3 is 14 amino acids. The source of this sequence is a human donor who donated a stem cell graft to a child with acute lymphoblastic leukemia. The chain employs TRBV5-1 and TRBJ2-7; 7 bases line up with TRBD1. The source material was PBMCs from the stem cell graft donor, sampled from the stem cell graft. CDR3 sequence (DNA): TGCGCCAGCAGCTTGGGGGACAGTTCCTACGAGCAGTACTTC. This encodes CASSLGDSSYEQYF.